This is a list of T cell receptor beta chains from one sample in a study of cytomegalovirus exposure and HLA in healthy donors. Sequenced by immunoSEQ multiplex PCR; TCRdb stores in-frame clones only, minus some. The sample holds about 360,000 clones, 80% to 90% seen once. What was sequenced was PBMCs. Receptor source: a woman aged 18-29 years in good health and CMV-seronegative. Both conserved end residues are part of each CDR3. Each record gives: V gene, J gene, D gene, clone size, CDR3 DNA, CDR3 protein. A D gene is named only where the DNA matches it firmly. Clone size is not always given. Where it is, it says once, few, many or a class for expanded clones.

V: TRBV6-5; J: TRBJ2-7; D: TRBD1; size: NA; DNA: TGTGCCAGCAGGGGGACAGCTACCTACGAGCAGTACTTC; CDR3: CASRGTATYEQYF
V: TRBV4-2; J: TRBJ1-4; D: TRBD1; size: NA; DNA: TGTGCCAGCAGCCAAGAGGGGACAGGGGGTCAACCTAATGAAAAACTGTTTTTT; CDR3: CASSQEGTGGQPNEKLFF
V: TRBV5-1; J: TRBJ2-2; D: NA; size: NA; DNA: TGCGCCAGCAGCTTGGGGCGAGGGCCCGGGGAGCTGTTTTTT; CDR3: CASSLGRGPGELFF
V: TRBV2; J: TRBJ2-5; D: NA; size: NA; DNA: TGTGCCAGCATATCTCCTCAAGAGACCCAGTACTTC; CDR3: CASISPQETQYF
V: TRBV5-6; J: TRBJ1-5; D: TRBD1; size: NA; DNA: TGTGCCAGCAGCTTGGGAGGGACAGGGGGCTATCTAGGTCAGCCCCAGCATTTT; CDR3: CASSLGGTGGYLGQPQHF
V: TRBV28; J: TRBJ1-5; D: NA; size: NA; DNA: TGTGCCTGCAACAGGCTAGGGGAGCCCCAGCATTTT; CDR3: CACNRLGEPQHF
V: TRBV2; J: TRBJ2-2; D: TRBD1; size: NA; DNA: TGTGCCAGTACAGGGGTCACCGGGGAGCTGTTTTTT; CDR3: CASTGVTGELFF
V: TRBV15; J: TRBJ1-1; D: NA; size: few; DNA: TGTGCCACCAGCAGGGACTCGTGGGACACTGAAGCTTTCTTT; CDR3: CATSRDSWDTEAFF
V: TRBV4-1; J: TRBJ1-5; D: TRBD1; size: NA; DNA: TGCGCCAGCAGCCAAGAAGGAGGGGGCGCCGGTCAGCCCCAGCATTTT; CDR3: CASSQEGGGAGQPQHF
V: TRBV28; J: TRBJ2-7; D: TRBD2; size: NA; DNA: TGTGCCAGCAGTCGACGTAGCGGGGCGAGCTCCTACGAGCAGTACTTC; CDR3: CASSRRSGASSYEQYF
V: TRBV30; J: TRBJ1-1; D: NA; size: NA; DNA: TGTGCCTGCAGTACAGTGAACACTGAAGCTTTCTTT; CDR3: CACSTVNTEAFF
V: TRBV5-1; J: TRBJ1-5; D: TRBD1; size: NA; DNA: TGCGCCAGCAGCCCGGGGACAGGAGGTACGGGGCAGCCCCAGCATTTT; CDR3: CASSPGTGGTGQPQHF
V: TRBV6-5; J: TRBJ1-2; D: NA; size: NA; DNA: TGTGCCACCGTCGACACCCTATCAGATGGCTACACCTTC; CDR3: CATVDTLSDGYTF
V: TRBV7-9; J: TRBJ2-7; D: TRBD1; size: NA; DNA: TGTGCCAGCAGCCGGACAGGGGGCAATTACGAGCAGTACTTC; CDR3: CASSRTGGNYEQYF
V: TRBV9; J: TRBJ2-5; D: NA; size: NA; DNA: TGTGCCAGCAGCGTCCAGGGCGGGGAGGAGACCCAGTACTTC; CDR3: CASSVQGGEETQYF
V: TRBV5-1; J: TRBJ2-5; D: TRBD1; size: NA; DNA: TGCGCCAGCAGCTTTGGAGACAGGGGGCGCTTAGAGACCCAGTACTTC; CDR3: CASSFGDRGRLETQYF
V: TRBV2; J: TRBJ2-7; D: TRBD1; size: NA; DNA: TGTGCCAGCAGAATGGGGACAGGGGGCTACGAGCAGTACTTC; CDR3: CASRMGTGGYEQYF
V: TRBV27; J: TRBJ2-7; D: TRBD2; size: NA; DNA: TGTGCCAGCAGGCAAACTAGGGTAGCGGGAGGGCCAGGGGAGCAGTACTTC; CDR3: CASRQTRVAGGPGEQYF
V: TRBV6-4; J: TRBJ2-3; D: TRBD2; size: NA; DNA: TGTGCCAGCAGCTTAGCGGGAGGGGGCACAGATACGCAGTATTTT; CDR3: CASSLAGGGTDTQYF
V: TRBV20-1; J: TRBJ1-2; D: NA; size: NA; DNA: TGCAGTGCTAGAGAAGGGGCTGGCTACACCTTC; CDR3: CSAREGAGYTF
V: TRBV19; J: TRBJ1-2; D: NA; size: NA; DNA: TGTGCCAGTTCGGACACCACTAACTATGGCTACACCTTC; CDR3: CASSDTTNYGYTF